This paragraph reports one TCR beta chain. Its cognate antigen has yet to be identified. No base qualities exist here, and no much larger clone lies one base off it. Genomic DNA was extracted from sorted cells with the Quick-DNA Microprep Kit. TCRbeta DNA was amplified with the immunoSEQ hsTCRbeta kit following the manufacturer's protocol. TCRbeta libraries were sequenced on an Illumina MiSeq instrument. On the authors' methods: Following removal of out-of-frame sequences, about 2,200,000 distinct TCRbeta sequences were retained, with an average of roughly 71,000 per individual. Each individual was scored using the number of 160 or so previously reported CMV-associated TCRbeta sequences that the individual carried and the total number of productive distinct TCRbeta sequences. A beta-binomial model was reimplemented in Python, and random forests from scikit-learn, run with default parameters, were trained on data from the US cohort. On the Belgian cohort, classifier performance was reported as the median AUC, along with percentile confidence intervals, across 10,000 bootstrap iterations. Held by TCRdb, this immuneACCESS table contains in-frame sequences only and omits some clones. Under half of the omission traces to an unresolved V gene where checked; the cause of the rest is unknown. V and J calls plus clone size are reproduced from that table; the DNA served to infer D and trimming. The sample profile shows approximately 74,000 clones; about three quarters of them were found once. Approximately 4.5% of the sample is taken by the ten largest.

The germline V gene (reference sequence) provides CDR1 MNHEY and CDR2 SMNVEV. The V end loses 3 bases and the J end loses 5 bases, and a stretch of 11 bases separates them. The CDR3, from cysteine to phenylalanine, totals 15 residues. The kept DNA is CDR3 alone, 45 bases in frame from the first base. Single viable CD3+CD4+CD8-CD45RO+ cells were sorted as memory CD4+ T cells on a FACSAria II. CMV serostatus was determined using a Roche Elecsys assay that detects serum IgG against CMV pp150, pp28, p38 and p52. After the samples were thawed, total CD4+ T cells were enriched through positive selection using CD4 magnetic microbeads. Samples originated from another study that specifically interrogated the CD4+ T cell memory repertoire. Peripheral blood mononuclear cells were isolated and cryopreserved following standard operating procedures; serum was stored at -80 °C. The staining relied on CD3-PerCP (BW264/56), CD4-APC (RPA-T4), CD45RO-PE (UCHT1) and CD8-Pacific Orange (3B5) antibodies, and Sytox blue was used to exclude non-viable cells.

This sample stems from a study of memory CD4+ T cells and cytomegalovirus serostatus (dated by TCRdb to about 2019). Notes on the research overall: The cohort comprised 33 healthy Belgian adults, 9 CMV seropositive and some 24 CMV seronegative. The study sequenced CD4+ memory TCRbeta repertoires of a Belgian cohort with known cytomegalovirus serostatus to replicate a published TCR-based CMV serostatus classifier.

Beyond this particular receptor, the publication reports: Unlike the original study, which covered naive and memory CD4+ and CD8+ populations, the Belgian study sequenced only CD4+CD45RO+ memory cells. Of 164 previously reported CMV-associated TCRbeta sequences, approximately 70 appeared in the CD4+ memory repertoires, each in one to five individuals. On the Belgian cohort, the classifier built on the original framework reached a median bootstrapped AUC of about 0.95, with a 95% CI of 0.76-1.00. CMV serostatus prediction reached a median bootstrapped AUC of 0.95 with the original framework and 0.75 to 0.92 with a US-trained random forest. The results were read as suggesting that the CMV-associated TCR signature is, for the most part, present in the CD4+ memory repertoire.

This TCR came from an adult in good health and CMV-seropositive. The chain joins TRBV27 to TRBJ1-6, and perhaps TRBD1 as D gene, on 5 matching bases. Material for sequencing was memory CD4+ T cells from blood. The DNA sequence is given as TGTGCCAGCAGTTTCGCAGGGTTCAATAATTCACCCCTCCACTTT. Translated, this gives CASSFAGFNNSPLHF.